This T cell receptor (beta chain) was observed in a study of cytomegalovirus exposure and HLA in healthy donors. This clone occurred a few times. The antigen is undetermined. V lost 0 bases to trimming and J lost 7 bases, with 21 bases between them. The CDR3 is made up of 18 amino acids. Germline lookup yields CDR1 LGHNA and CDR2 YSLEER. Study outcomes and limitations: Several top significant clusters appeared, in a later analysis, to be linked to common viral pathogens. The classifier reportedly diagnosed cytomegalovirus status with high sensitivity and specificity.

Use of 60 Vbeta and 13 Jbeta primers characterized the PCR. Libraries were prepared by immunoSEQ multiplex PCR; TCRdb keeps only in-frame clonotypes and omits some of them. The sample has approximately 100,000 clones; around 80% are singletons. The sample taken for sequencing was PBMCs. The chain couples TRBV4-3 to TRBJ1-4; a possible D gene is TRBD1 (5 bases). This clonotype was obtained from a female donor in good health and CMV-seropositive. The CDR3 reads CASSQELIGSRGSEKLFF. The CDR3 DNA follows: TGCGCCAGCAGCCAAGAATTAATAGGATCGCGGGGGAGTGAAAAACTGTTTTTT.